This entry lists 2 T cell receptor beta chains sequenced from one sample in a study of blood T cell repertoires in COVID-19. Measured with immunoSEQ multiplex PCR; TCRdb has only the in-frame clones, and not every one. The table records roughly 160,000 clones, 83% of them present only once. The sequencing sample was made of peripheral blood. These receptor sequences come from an elderly woman with acute or convalescent COVID-19.

This clone was observed a handful of times. V gene TRBV30 combines with J gene TRBJ2-6; TRBD1 matches at 10 bases. CDR1 is GTSNPN and CDR2 is SVGIG in the germline V gene (reference sequence). V gave up 1 base and J gave up 4 bases; unmatched junction bases: 4. CDR3 size: 16 residues. CDR3 residues: CAWSAGQGFGANVLTF. CDR3 sequence (DNA): TGTGCCTGGAGTGCGGGACAGGGGTTCGGGGCCAACGTCCTGACTTTC.

The V and J genes are TRBV7-2 and TRBJ2-3, with TRBD1 identical over 10 bases. Germline V lookup: CDR1 SGHTA, CDR2 FQGNSA. The CDR3 has 15 amino acids. With 6 bases clipped from V and 6 bases from J, the junction kept 9 bases outside the gene matches. Here the CDR3 DNA reads TGTGCCAGCAGTCCCGACAGGGGGCCGGGGGATACGCAGTATTTT. Residues: CASSPDRGPGDTQYF.